These 31 T cell receptor beta chains share one sample of origin, sequenced in a study of shared clonotypes between healthy human individuals (dated by TCRdb to about 2020). Receptor amplification or capture employed the immunoSEQ multiplex PCR assay. What TCRdb holds here is the immuneACCESS table cut down to in-frame rearrangements. Part of the clones is not present; checked against another copy, under half of the missing clones reflect an unresolved V gene, and the others are unexplained. In all, the sample holds roughly 2.5 million clones, and around nine tenths of those were seen once. Together, the top ten hold around 0.14% of the sample. The sequencing sample was made of naive CD4+ T cells sorted from blood. The intended sense of this specimen's cell subset or site label: CD45RA+ positively selected. All receptors come from a man between 18 and 29 years old in good health.

This chain joins TRBV5-1 and TRBJ2-1, with D unresolved. The CDR3 is 16 amino acids. Germline CDR1 reads SGHRS; CDR2 reads YFSETQ. The germline V and J ends were trimmed by 0 bases and 5 bases, with 15 bases remaining between them. This chain's CDR3 is CASSLGSATSHNEQFF. The CDR3 DNA is TGCGCCAGCAGCTTGGGTAGTGCTACATCACACAATGAGCAGTTCTTC.

The chain has TRBV28 and TRBJ2-7, with D perhaps matching TRBD1 (5 bases). V was shortened by 5 bases and J by 2 bases, with 13 bases between the two germline ends. The germline V gene encodes CDR1 MDHEN and CDR2 SYDVKM. The CDR3 has 14 amino acids. This chain's CDR3 is CASSPLGAAYEQYF. The CDR3, as DNA: TGTGCCAGCAGTCCCCTTGGGGCCGCCTACGAGCAGTACTTC. Together with reference TRBV28 and TRBJ2-7, the CDR3 gives the full variable domain: DVKVTQSSRYLVKRTGEKVFLECVQDMDHENMFWYRQDPGLGLRLIYFSYDVKMKEKGDIPEGYSVSREKKERFSLILESASTNQTSMYLCASSPLGAAYEQYFGPGTRLTVT.

This chain links TRBV15 with TRBJ2-7; D possibly corresponds to TRBD1 (5 bases). V was pared by 0 bases and J by 2 bases, with 17 bases between. CDR1 is LNHNV and CDR2 is YYDKDF in the germline V gene (reference sequence). The CDR3 has 17 residues. The CDR3 spells CATSRDVGVSGPYEQYF. The CDR3 DNA reads as TGTGCCACCAGCAGAGATGTAGGGGTTTCCGGGCCCTACGAGCAGTACTTC.

The rearrangement uses TRBV25-1 and TRBJ1-6, with 11 bases lining up with TRBD1. From germline, CDR1 is MGHDK and CDR2 SYGVNS. With 4 bases clipped from V and 0 bases from J, the junction kept 2 bases outside the gene matches. The CDR3 loop spans 17 amino acids. The CDR3 nucleotides read TGTGCCAGCAGTGTGGGACAGGGGGACTCCTATAATTCACCCCTCCACTTT. Protein: CASSVGQGDSYNSPLHF.

The chain uses TRBV2 and TRBJ2-4; TRBD1 matches at 12 bases. The CDR3 has 17 amino acids. J lost 9 bases, V lost 4 bases, and 13 bases had no gene match. Germline CDR1 and CDR2: SNHLY and FYNNEI. The CDR3 coding sequence is TGTGCCAGCAGTGTGACCGGGACAGGGGGCTCATTCCTCATTCAGTACTTC. This encodes CASSVTGTGGSFLIQYF.

The V gene is TRBV11-2, the J gene TRBJ2-7; possibly TRBD2 for D (6 bases). Trimming cost V 4 bases and J 2 bases, with 15 bases left between them. Looked up from germline, CDR1 is SGHAT and CDR2 is FQNNGV. The CDR3 spans 15 residues. The CDR3 DNA sequence: TGTGCCAGCAGCTCGGCGAGCGGGCTAACCTACGAGCAGTACTTC. Protein: CASSSASGLTYEQYF.

The rearrangement uses TRBV7-9 and TRBJ2-1, with 7 bases that match TRBD1. Germline values: CDR1 SEHNR, CDR2 FQNEAQ (reference sequence). Trimming at V came to 4 bases and at J to 10 bases, leaving 16 bases not matched to a gene. The CDR3 covers 16 residues. The CDR3 reads CASSSRQGKNSWEQFF. The DNA for the CDR3 is TGTGCCAGCAGCTCTCGACAGGGAAAGAATAGCTGGGAGCAGTTCTTC. Drawing the rest from reference TRBV7-9 and TRBJ2-1, the complete variable domain is DTGVSQNPRHKITKRGQNVTFRCDPISEHNRLYWYRQTLGQGPEFLTYFQNEAQLEKSRLLSDRFSAERPKGSFSTLEIQRTEQGDSAMYLCASSSRQGKNSWEQFFGPGTRLTVL.

The chain links TRBV10-1 to TRBJ2-5, with 7 bases that match TRBD1. Looked up from germline, CDR1 is WNHNN and CDR2 is SYGVQD (reference sequence). V lost 5 bases, J lost 9 bases, and 15 bases stayed unmatched. The CDR3 runs 15 residues. CDR3 residues: CASSSGQLGKGPQYF. CDR3 nucleotides: TGCGCCAGCAGTTCGGGACAGTTGGGAAAGGGGCCCCAGTACTTC.

The genes are TRBV29-1 and TRBJ1-3; D uncertain. This CDR3 comprises 13 residues. CDR1 is SQVTM, CDR2 ANQGSEA, per germline. Trimming cost V 6 bases and J 1 base, with 10 bases left between them. The CDR3 DNA is TGCAGCGTCTCCCATACGTCTGGAAACACCATATATTTT. Protein sequence: CSVSHTSGNTIYF.

J is TRBJ1-2 and V is TRBV28, with D perhaps matching TRBD1 (5 bases). CDR1 and CDR2 from the germline V gene are MDHEN and SYDVKM. The CDR3 length is 12 residues. Trimming left V 7 bases short and J 4 bases short, with 10 bases between. The CDR3, as DNA: TGTGCCAGCACGGGGCTTAGCTATGGCTACACCTTC. Translation gives CASTGLSYGYTF.

DNA of the CDR3: TGTGCCAGCAGTGTCGGACAGGGGTACACTGAAGCTTTCTTT. Translated, it gives CASSVGQGYTEAFF. This sequence joins TRBV6-5 and TRBJ1-1; 9 nucleotides agree with TRBD1. Germline-derived CDR1 and CDR2 are MNHEY and SVGAGI. The trim removed 5 bases at V and 3 bases at J, leaving 4 bases unmatched. The CDR3 is 14 amino acids.

V and J are TRBV5-1 and TRBJ2-3; 14 bases map to TRBD2. CDR1 and CDR2 (germline): SGHRS, YFSETQ. CDR3 length: 15 residues. J was trimmed by 9 bases and V by 3 bases; bases with no gene match: 6. CDR3 region: CASSSTSGGAATQYF. The CDR3 DNA is TGCGCCAGCAGCTCGACTAGCGGGGGGGCGGCCACGCAGTATTTT.

Comment on this clone: This specimen includes other DNA sequences encoding the same CDR3. The V and J genes are TRBV5-6 and TRBJ1-2; D is unresolved. The V end was cut by 3 bases, the J end by 4 bases, with 10 bases between. The CDR3 is made up of 13 amino acids. Germline V gene data show CDR1 as SGHDT and CDR2 as YYEEEE. This CDR3 reads CASSWRTPYGYTF. CDR3 coding DNA: TGTGCCAGCAGCTGGAGGACTCCCTATGGCTACACCTTC.

V and J are TRBV4-1 and TRBJ2-7; D possibly matches TRBD1 or TRBD2 (5 bases each). Germline V gene lookup returns CDR1 MGHRA and CDR2 YSYEKL. The CDR3 contains 15 residues. V lost 1 base, J lost 2 bases, and 12 bases lay in between. The CDR3 nucleotides read TGCGCCAGCAGCCAAGGCAGGGACCCCACCTACGAGCAGTACTTC. This encodes CASSQGRDPTYEQYF.

This clone was recorded only once. This chain links TRBV7-8 with TRBJ1-3; TRBD1 matches 9 bases. This CDR3 has 14 amino acids. CDR1 SGHVS and CDR2 FQNEAQ come from the germline V gene. With 9 bases clipped from V and 2 bases from J, the junction kept 5 bases outside the gene matches. CDR3 DNA: TGTGCCAGTAAACAGGGGGCAGCTGGAAACACCATATATTTT. Residues: CASKQGAAGNTIYF.

The chain uses TRBV7-9 and TRBJ2-7, with TRBD1 identical over 7 bases. V was pared by 6 bases and J by 5 bases, with 10 bases of the junction left unmatched. The length of the CDR3 is 14 residues. CDR1 and CDR2 (germline): SEHNR, FQNEAQ (reference sequence). CDR3 protein: CASSPDRSLDEQYF. The CDR3 coding sequence is TGTGCCAGCAGTCCGGACAGGTCCTTGGACGAGCAGTACTTC.

The chain combines TRBV2 with TRBJ1-4; D gene ambiguous. Between the trimmed V and J ends, which lost 2 bases and 7 bases, there was a span of 14 bases. Germline loops: CDR1 SNHLY, CDR2 FYNNEI. The CDR3 has 15 residues. CDR3 protein: CASSEFIGSREKLFF. CDR3 bases: TGTGCCAGCAGTGAATTTATAGGGAGCCGTGAAAAACTGTTTTTT. Combining the CDR3 with reference TRBV2 and TRBJ1-4 gives the whole variable domain EPEVTQTPSHQVTQMGQEVILRCVPISNHLYFYWYRQILGQKVEFLVSFYNNEISEKSEIFDDQFSVERPDGSNFTLKIRSTKLEDSAMYFCASSEFIGSREKLFFGSGTQLSVL.

This chain links TRBV11-2 with TRBJ2-3, with 10 bases fitting TRBD2. Germline trimming cut 5 bases from V and 5 bases from J; bases unmatched to any gene: 7. Germline assignment: CDR1 SGHAT and CDR2 FQNNGV. There are 15 residues in the CDR3. The CDR3 coding sequence is TGTGCCAGCAGCCAGCAAATAGCGGGGGGAGATACGCAGTATTTT. Translated: CASSQQIAGGDTQYF.

V and J are TRBV6-6 and TRBJ2-3; the D is unclear. The V end was cut by 2 bases, the J end by 2 bases, with 11 bases between. Germline loops: CDR1 MNHNY, CDR2 SVGAGI (reference sequence). CDR3 length: 15 amino acids. The CDR3 DNA reads TGTGCCAGCAGTTACGGCCTGATCCCCACAGATACGCAGTATTTT. Amino acids: CASSYGLIPTDTQYF.

V usage is TRBV4-1 and J usage is TRBJ1-2; 9 bases are a match to TRBD1. The CDR3 sequence is 17 residues long. The germline gives CDR1 MGHRA, CDR2 YSYEKL. Trimming took 1 base from V and 3 from J; bases not matched to a gene: 9. CDR3 DNA sequence: TGCGCCAGCAGCCAAGGTCATACAGGGGGCTTTGACTATGGCTACACCTTC. The encoded protein is CASSQGHTGGFDYGYTF.

The gene calls are TRBV7-2 and TRBJ1-1; a possible D gene is TRBD1 (6 bases). V lost 2 bases, J lost 1 base, and 11 bases lay in between. Germline loops: CDR1 SGHTA, CDR2 FQGNSA. The CDR3 runs to 15 residues. The CDR3: CASSLSRGRNTEAFF. The CDR3 DNA follows: TGTGCCAGCAGCTTATCGAGGGGGAGGAACACTGAAGCTTTCTTT.

This clone was counted between two and nine times. The gene calls are TRBV9 and TRBJ2-5; D gene unclear. This CDR3 has 14 residues. Trimming stripped 1 base from V and 1 base from J, with 8 bases between. Germline V lookup: CDR1 SGDLS, CDR2 YYNGEE. CDR3 region: CASSVLGIQETQYF. In DNA form, the CDR3 reads TGTGCCAGCAGCGTACTAGGGATCCAAGAGACCCAGTACTTC.

The chain uses TRBV5-1 and TRBJ2-5; possibly TRBD1 or TRBD2 for D (5 bases each). V lost 7 bases and J 1 base, leaving 17 bases between the germline ends. The CDR3 spans 15 residues. Looked up from germline, CDR1 is SGHRS and CDR2 is YFSETQ. CDR3 in amino acids: CASSPLGTPQETQYF. Here the CDR3 DNA reads TGCGCCAGCTCTCCTCTAGGGACCCCCCAAGAGACCCAGTACTTC.

V usage is TRBV7-9 and J usage is TRBJ1-6; 7 bases are shared with TRBD1. CDR1 and CDR2 from the germline V gene are SEHNR and FQNEAQ (reference sequence). The V gene end was trimmed by 5 bases and the J gene end by 7 bases; junction bases not matched to a gene: 5. The CDR3 loop spans 14 amino acids. The CDR3 loop reads CASSVDRANSPLHF. In nucleotides, the CDR3 is TGTGCCAGCAGCGTCGACAGGGCGAATTCACCCCTCCACTTT.

CDR3 loop: CASSYKRSSGANVLTF. CDR3 DNA: TGTGCCAGCAGTTACAAACGGAGCTCTGGGGCCAACGTCCTGACTTTC. This chain links TRBV6-6 with TRBJ2-6; unclear D gene. Germline V gene data show CDR1 as MNHNY and CDR2 as SVGAGI (reference sequence). This CDR3 spans 16 amino acids. V was shortened by 2 bases and J by 0 bases, with 8 bases between the two germline ends.

V is TRBV30 and J is TRBJ2-6; a possible D gene is TRBD1 (6 bases). V was cut by 3 bases and J by 10 bases, with 13 bases left in between. Germline V lookup: CDR1 GTSNPN, CDR2 SVGIG (reference sequence). The CDR3 runs to 13 residues. CDR3 sequence (DNA): TGTGCCTGGAGCAAGGGGACAATTAACGTCCTGACTTTC. Residues: CAWSKGTINVLTF.

V and J are TRBV9 and TRBJ2-2, with D hard to call. Trimming took off 3 bases at V and 1 base at J, with 4 bases between the two ends. CDR1 is SGDLS and CDR2 is YYNGEE in the germline V gene. The CDR3 loop spans 13 amino acids. The CDR3 spells CASSGENTGELFF. In nucleotides, the CDR3 is TGTGCCAGCAGCGGAGAGAACACCGGGGAGCTGTTTTTT.

The chain joins TRBV6-5 to TRBJ2-7; D not resolved. The CDR3 is made up of 10 amino acids. V was trimmed by 5 bases and J by 2 bases, leaving 1 base between them. The germline CDR1 and CDR2 sequences are MNHEY and SVGAGI. CDR3 sequence reads: CASSAYEQYF. As DNA, the CDR3 is TGTGCCAGCAGTGCCTACGAGCAGTACTTC.

V is TRBV11-2 and J is TRBJ1-1, with TRBD1 matching 7 bases. CDR3 length: 17 residues. V trimming: 1 base; J trimming: 0 bases; junction bases outside the gene matches: 8. The germline V gene has CDR1 SGHAT and CDR2 FQNNGV. The CDR3 reads CASSLVMQGGLNTEAFF. CDR3 bases: TGTGCCAGCAGCTTAGTTATGCAGGGGGGGTTGAACACTGAAGCTTTCTTT.

The sample holds a few counts of this clone. Within the sample, other DNA sequences also encode this same CDR3. The chain carries TRBV11-2 and TRBJ1-5, with D hard to call. This CDR3 spans 13 amino acids. V was trimmed by 3 bases and J by 3 bases, leaving 6 bases between them. Germline-derived CDR1 and CDR2 are SGHAT and FQNNGV. In nucleotides, the CDR3 is TGTGCCAGCAGCTTCCGGGACAATCAGCCCCAGCATTTT. This gives the protein CASSFRDNQPQHF.

This rearrangement joins TRBV5-1 to TRBJ2-1, with D unclear. Germline V gene sequence: CDR1 SGHRS, CDR2 YFSETQ. V lost 0 bases and J 6 bases, leaving 16 bases between the germline ends. This CDR3 has 16 amino acids. CDR3 bases: TGCGCCAGCAGCTTGGCCGGCGGCGGCCTAGTCAATGAGCAGTTCTTC. The encoded protein is CASSLAGGGLVNEQFF.